One and the same sample provided the 7 T cell receptor beta chains below, sequenced in a study of resident and recirculating memory T cells in vitiligo. Data came from immunoSEQ multiplex PCR; TCRdb stores just in-frame clones and leaves some out. This table holds about 76,000 clones, approximately 90% found once. The sequenced material came from blood. These receptors came from a male donor with vitiligo.

The chain couples TRBV19 to TRBJ1-3; tentative D call: TRBD1 (6 bases). V was cut by 1 base and J by 5 bases, with 18 bases left in between. This CDR3 comprises 17 residues. From germline, CDR1 is LNHDA and CDR2 SQIVND (reference sequence). The CDR3 loop is CASSIGSGGQRRNTIYF. CDR3 bases: TGTGCCAGTAGTATAGGTAGTGGAGGACAGCGCCGAAACACCATATATTTT.

V usage is TRBV7-8 and J usage is TRBJ2-2; TRBD1 might be the D (6 bases). CDR1 is SGHVS, CDR2 FQNEAQ, per germline. The ends were cut back, 5 bases at V and 7 bases at J, with 11 bases in the middle. The CDR3 consists of 13 residues. CDR3 protein: CASSPRDNGELFF. CDR3 nucleotides: TGTGCCAGCAGCCCCCGGGACAACGGGGAGCTGTTTTTT.

The rearrangement links TRBV5-1 to TRBJ2-3; weak D call: TRBD2 (6 bases). Per the germline V gene, CDR1 is SGHRS and CDR2 is YFSETQ. The V end lost 4 bases, the J end lost 2 bases, and 14 bases lay between the germline ends. The CDR3 sequence is 15 residues long. The CDR3 DNA reads as TGCGCCAGCAGCCGCCAGGGACTCTTCACAGATACGCAGTATTTT. Translated: CASSRQGLFTDTQYF.

This chain uses TRBV7-2 with TRBJ2-3, with 12 bases that match TRBD2. Germline-derived CDR1 and CDR2 are SGHTA and FQGNSA. The CDR3 sequence is 17 residues long. V shed 0 bases, J shed 4 bases, and the junction held 5 bases outside the gene matches. CDR3 DNA: TGTGCCAGCAGCTTAGCCCCTAGCGGGGGGGGTGCAGATACGCAGTATTTT. Protein: CASSLAPSGGGADTQYF.

This chain connects TRBV10-3 to TRBJ2-1; D remains ambiguous. From germline, CDR1 is ENHRY and CDR2 SYGVKD. Between the trimmed V and J ends, which lost 3 bases and 1 base, there was a span of 10 bases. The CDR3 length is 15 residues. CDR3 residues: CAISDSTESYNEQFF. The CDR3 DNA reads as TGTGCCATCAGTGACTCGACTGAATCCTACAATGAGCAGTTCTTC.

This chain links TRBV28 with TRBJ1-1, with D uncertain. V was pared by 8 bases and J by 1 base, with 8 bases between. CDR3 length: 12 residues. Germline CDR1 is MDHEN and CDR2 is SYDVKM. In nucleotides, the CDR3 is TGTGCCAGCCGGGTTCAGAACACTGAAGCTTTCTTT. Its translation: CASRVQNTEAFF. The entire variable domain, with the rest obtained from reference TRBV28 and TRBJ1-1, is as follows: DVKVTQSSRYLVKRTGEKVFLECVQDMDHENMFWYRQDPGLGLRLIYFSYDVKMKEKGDIPEGYSVSREKKERFSLILESASTNQTSMYLCASRVQNTEAFFGQGTRLTVV.

The V gene is TRBV21-1, the J gene TRBJ2-1; the table's D call of TRBD2 was not tested on the DNA. TRBV21-1 is listed as a pseudogene. The CDR3 has 8 residues. The CDR3 nucleotides are TGTGCCAGCCTAAGGCAGTTCTTC. Translating gives CASLRQFF.